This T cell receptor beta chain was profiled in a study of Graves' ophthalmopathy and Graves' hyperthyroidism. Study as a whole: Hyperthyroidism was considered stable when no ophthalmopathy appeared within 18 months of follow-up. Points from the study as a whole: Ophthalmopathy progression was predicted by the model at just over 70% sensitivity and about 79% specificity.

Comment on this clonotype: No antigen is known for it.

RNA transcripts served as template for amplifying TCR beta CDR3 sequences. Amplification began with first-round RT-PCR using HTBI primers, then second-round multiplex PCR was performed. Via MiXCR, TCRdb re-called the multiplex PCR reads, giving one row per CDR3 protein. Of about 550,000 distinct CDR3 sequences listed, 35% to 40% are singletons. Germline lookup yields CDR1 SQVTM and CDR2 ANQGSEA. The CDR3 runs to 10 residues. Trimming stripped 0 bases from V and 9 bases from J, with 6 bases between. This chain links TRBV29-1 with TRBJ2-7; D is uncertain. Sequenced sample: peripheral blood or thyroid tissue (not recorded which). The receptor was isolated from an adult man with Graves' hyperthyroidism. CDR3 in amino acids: CSVEEGGQYF. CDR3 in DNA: TGCAGCGTTGAAGAGGGTGGGCAGTACTTC.